What follows are 15 T cell receptor beta chains derived from one specimen sequenced in a study of blood T cell repertoires in COVID-19. TCRdb's copy holds only in-frame clones and misses some; the assay was immunoSEQ multiplex PCR. The sample has about 250,000 clones, about 85% seen once. Sequencing used PBMCs or T cells enriched from blood (not recorded which). Source of these receptors: a woman aged 45-65 years who had recovered from COVID-19.

The rearrangement uses TRBV19 and TRBJ2-1; 11 bases agree with TRBD2. V lost 7 bases, J lost 7 bases, and 9 bases stayed unmatched. CDR3 size: 15 residues. The germline V gene encodes CDR1 LNHDA and CDR2 SQIVND (reference sequence). The CDR3 protein is CASTPTSGTRNEQFF. For the CDR3, the DNA is TGTGCCAGTACTCCGACTAGCGGGACACGTAATGAGCAGTTCTTC.

The chain employs TRBV28 and TRBJ1-1; D uncertain. The V gene lost 7 bases and the J gene lost 2 bases, with 11 bases spanning the gap. This CDR3 has 13 residues. Germline loops: CDR1 MDHEN, CDR2 SYDVKM. CDR3 sequence (DNA): TGTGCCAGCATGCGACGGGTAAACACTGAAGCTTTCTTT. Protein product: CASMRRVNTEAFF.

The V call is TRBV24-1, the J call TRBJ2-1; 12 positions agree with TRBD2. The CDR3 has 16 amino acids. The ends lost 4 bases at V and 3 bases at J; junction bases unmatched: 3. CDR1 is KGHDR and CDR2 is SFDVKD in the germline V gene. The CDR3 sequence is CATSDSSGRDYNEQFF. The CDR3 nucleotides are TGTGCCACCAGTGACTCTAGCGGGAGGGACTACAATGAGCAGTTCTTC.

The chain couples TRBV6-5 to TRBJ2-5, with 7 bases matching TRBD1. The J segment lost 2 bases and the V segment lost 8 bases, leaving 5 bases of the junction unmatched. Germline CDR1 and CDR2: MNHEY and SVGAGI. CDR3 length equals 13 residues. The DNA of the CDR3 is TGTGCCAGCCAGGACAGGACTCAAGAGACCCAGTACTTC. It yields the protein CASQDRTQETQYF.

The rearrangement uses TRBV18 and TRBJ1-1; TRBD1 is a possible D gene (6 bases). CDR1 is KGHSH, CDR2 LQKENI, per germline. Trimming took 3 bases from V and 6 from J, leaving 20 bases between them. This CDR3 is 16 amino acids long. CDR3 amino acids: CASSPSGGGSGAEAFF. CDR3 sequence (DNA): TGTGCCAGCTCACCCTCCGGGGGGGGCTCGGGCGCTGAAGCTTTCTTT.

The J gene is TRBJ2-1, the V gene TRBV11-2, with D tentatively TRBD1 (6 bases). The CDR3 consists of 16 residues. Trimming took 5 bases from V and 2 from J, leaving 16 bases between them. Germline values: CDR1 SGHAT, CDR2 FQNNGV. The CDR3 coding sequence is TGTGCCAGCAGCCGGGTGTGGGGACACACCTACAATGAGCAGTTCTTC. It codes for CASSRVWGHTYNEQFF.

The chain combines TRBV28 with TRBJ1-6; TRBD1 matches 8 bases. This CDR3 is 16 amino acids long. With V trimmed by 6 bases and J by 7 bases, 11 bases remained unmatched. Germline V gene lookup returns CDR1 MDHEN and CDR2 SYDVKM. The chain's CDR3 is CASSPAGQVGNSPLHF. The CDR3 region has the DNA TGTGCCAGCAGCCCCGCGGGACAGGTCGGGAATTCACCCCTCCACTTT.

The chain is built from TRBV29-1 and TRBJ1-2; 7 bases line up with TRBD1. In germline, CDR1 is SQVTM, CDR2 ANQGSEA. The V segment lost 6 bases and the J segment 0 bases; nucleotides outside the gene matches: 7. The CDR3 length is 14 residues. This CDR3 reads CSVTQGVANYGYTF. The CDR3 DNA is TGCAGCGTAACTCAGGGGGTGGCTAACTATGGCTACACCTTC.

The chain recombines TRBV7-3 with TRBJ1-5, with D perhaps TRBD1 (5 bases). V lost 1 base and J 1 base, leaving 11 bases between the germline ends. The length of the CDR3 is 16 residues. CDR1 is SGHTA and CDR2 is FQGTGA in the germline V gene. DNA for the CDR3: TGTGCCAGCAGCTTAATGGTCAGGGCAAGCAATCAGCCCCAGCATTTT. It codes for CASSLMVRASNQPQHF.

The V gene is TRBV29-1, the J gene TRBJ1-3; possible D gene TRBD1, 6 bases. In germline, CDR1 is SQVTM, CDR2 ANQGSEA. This CDR3 has 14 amino acids. The V end lost 6 bases, the J end lost 3 bases, and 15 bases lay between the germline ends. The CDR3 DNA reads TGCAGCGTGGCCCAAGGGGGAGTTGGAAACACCATATATTTT. Protein: CSVAQGGVGNTIYF.

The chain is built from TRBV28 and TRBJ1-3; maybe TRBD1 (5 bases). Deletions cut 5 bases from V and 5 bases from J, with 10 bases between. Germline V gives CDR1 MDHEN, CDR2 SYDVKM. CDR3 size: 13 residues. The CDR3 here is CASSTQGRNTIYF. CDR3 nucleotides: TGTGCCAGCAGTACCCAGGGCAGAAACACCATATATTTT.

The CDR3 loop reads CASSQGTSGTEGAKNIQYF. The CDR3 DNA follows: TGTGCCAGCAGCCAAGGGACTAGCGGGACCGAGGGAGCCAAAAACATTCAGTACTTC. The chain is built from TRBV6-2 or TRBV6-3 and TRBJ2-4, with 13 bases aligning to TRBD2. This CDR3 region has 19 residues. J gave up 0 bases and V 6 bases, and 11 bases lay outside the gene matches. Germline V gene sequence: CDR1 MNHEY, CDR2 SVGEGT.

The chain links TRBV7-2 to TRBJ2-5; possible D gene TRBD2, 6 bases. V lost 5 bases to trimming and J lost 5 bases, with 18 bases between them. This CDR3 is built from 15 residues. Germline CDR1 SGHTA, CDR2 FQGNSA. CDR3 nucleotides: TGTGCCAGCAGCCCCCTGGGCGGAGGGCGGGAGACCCAGTACTTC. Encoded protein: CASSPLGGGRETQYF.

The V gene is TRBV15, the J gene TRBJ1-3; tentatively, D is TRBD1 (5 bases). The CDR3 contains 16 residues. The V gene lost 0 bases and the J gene lost 2 bases, with 11 bases spanning the gap. Germline V gene lookup returns CDR1 LNHNV and CDR2 YYDKDF (reference sequence). Here the CDR3 reads CATSRESGNTGNTIYF. In DNA, the CDR3 is TGTGCCACCAGCAGAGAGTCAGGGAACACTGGAAACACCATATATTTT.

The chain links TRBV7-2 to TRBJ1-5; D might be TRBD1 (6 bases). Trimming stripped 2 bases from V and 4 bases from J, with 12 bases between. Germline CDR1 SGHTA, CDR2 FQGNSA. There are 15 residues in the CDR3. The CDR3 loop is CASSLFVGANQPQHF. CDR3 coding DNA: TGTGCCAGCAGCTTATTTGTGGGGGCAAATCAGCCCCAGCATTTT.